Below are 20 T cell receptor beta chains sequenced from a single sample in a study of T-cell memory formation after mild COVID-19. Via MiXCR, TCRdb re-called the 5' RACE reads, giving one row per CDR3 protein. The sample holds about 470,000 distinct CDR3 sequences, more than 20% seen once. Specimen: PBMCs or a T cell subset sorted from them (not recorded which). The receptors derive from an adult woman who had mild COVID-19 (a few samples of this study predate the infection). Cell type and time point are not known.

This clonotype turned up a few times. V and J are TRBV5-1 and TRBJ2-7; D is possibly TRBD1 (6 bases). CDR1 is SGHRS, CDR2 YFSETQ, per germline. V dropped 3 bases and J dropped 5 bases, with 18 bases sitting between them. CDR3 length: 15 amino acids. The CDR3 loop reads CASSSGFQGTNEQYF. The CDR3 DNA reads TGCGCCAGCAGCTCGGGCTTCCAGGGGACCAACGAGCAGTACTTC. The full variable domain, completed using reference TRBV5-1 and TRBJ2-7, is KAGVTQTPRYLIKTRGQQVTLSCSPISGHRSVSWYQQTPGQGLQFLFEYFSETQRNKGNFPGRFSGRQFSNSRSEMNVSTLELGDSALYLCASSSGFQGTNEQYFGPGTRLTVT.

V and J are TRBV11-2 and TRBJ2-3; 8 bases are shared with TRBD1. Unmatched junction bases numbered 10, after V lost 0 bases and J lost 2 bases. CDR3 size: 18 residues. Per the germline V gene, CDR1 is SGHAT and CDR2 is FQNNGV. This CDR3 is CASSLEAYQGANTDTQYF. The CDR3 nucleotides are TGTGCCAGCAGCTTAGAAGCCTATCAGGGGGCGAACACAGATACGCAGTATTTT.

The rearrangement links TRBV4-1 to TRBJ2-7, with D unresolved. The CDR3 spans 14 residues. Per germline, CDR1 MGHRA and CDR2 YSYEKL. V was trimmed by 4 bases and J by 0 bases, leaving 10 bases between them. For the CDR3, the DNA is TGCGCCAGCAGCCGATCCACGAGCTCCTACGAGCAGTACTTC. Residues: CASSRSTSSYEQYF.

V usage is TRBV7-2 and J usage is TRBJ2-3; 11 positions agree with TRBD1. Germline assignment: CDR1 SGHTA and CDR2 FQGNSA. This CDR3 region has 16 residues. The trim removed 3 bases at V and 5 bases at J, leaving 7 bases unmatched. CDR3 coding DNA: TGTGCCAGCAGCTTGGCAGCCGGGACAGGGGGAGATACGCAGTATTTT. It translates to CASSLAAGTGGDTQYF.

The chain has TRBV7-9 and TRBJ1-2; TRBD1 aligns across 7 bases. Trimming at V came to 4 bases and at J to 4 bases, leaving 3 bases not matched to a gene. The CDR3 contains 13 residues. Germline V gene data show CDR1 as SEHNR and CDR2 as FQNEAQ (reference sequence). In DNA form, the CDR3 reads TGTGCCAGCAGCTCGGGACAGTTCTATGGCTACACCTTC. Translation gives CASSSGQFYGYTF.

This clonotype was detected only a few times. The rearrangement links TRBV15 to TRBJ2-7; D possibly corresponds to TRBD1 (5 bases). CDR1 is LNHNV, CDR2 YYDKDF, per germline (reference sequence). The germline V and J ends were trimmed by 0 bases and 3 bases, with 12 bases remaining between them. The CDR3 length is 15 residues. The CDR3 sequence: CATSRESSGNYEQYF. CDR3 nucleotide sequence: TGTGCCACCAGCAGAGAAAGTTCAGGGAACTACGAGCAGTACTTC.

This clonotype was picked up a small number of times. V is TRBV15 and J is TRBJ1-4; D remains unclear. The V gene's germline CDR1 is LNHNV and CDR2 YYDKDF (reference sequence). The length of the CDR3 is 15 residues. Trimming pared 8 bases from V and 4 bases from J, leaving 17 bases between. The CDR3 DNA reads TGTGCCACCGCCCGATCGTACGGGGTTAATGAAAAACTGTTTTTT. Translated: CATARSYGVNEKLFF.

The chain joins TRBV13 to TRBJ2-1, with D perhaps TRBD1 (5 bases). Germline lookup yields CDR1 PRHDT and CDR2 FYEKMQ (reference sequence). V gave up 5 bases and J gave up 5 bases, with 19 bases separating them. This CDR3 comprises 16 residues. CDR3 in amino acids: CASSPKGLGVHNEQFF. Written as DNA, the CDR3 is TGTGCCAGCAGCCCCAAAGGTCTAGGGGTCCACAATGAGCAGTTCTTC.

The V gene is TRBV5-5, the J gene TRBJ2-7, with no clear D. Germline loops: CDR1 SGHKS, CDR2 YYEKEE (reference sequence). The CDR3 loop spans 16 amino acids. V was shortened by 2 bases and J by 2 bases, with 17 bases between the two germline ends. The CDR3 loop reads CASSLRTGRDTYEQYF. In DNA, the CDR3 is TGTGCCAGCAGCTTAAGGACGGGCAGAGATACCTACGAGCAGTACTTC.

J is TRBJ2-1 and V is TRBV7-2; 13 bases agree with TRBD2. This CDR3 is built from 18 residues. V shed 5 bases, J shed 3 bases, and the junction held 10 bases outside the gene matches. Germline assignment: CDR1 SGHTA and CDR2 FQGNSA. As DNA, the CDR3 is TGTGCCAGCAGCCGAACTAGCGGGAGGGGAGGGATCTACAATGAGCAGTTCTTC. Translated: CASSRTSGRGGIYNEQFF.

This clonotype was picked up a small number of times. This chain uses TRBV7-2 with TRBJ2-1; D ambiguous. Per germline, CDR1 SGHTA and CDR2 FQGNSA. The V end lost 3 bases, the J end lost 6 bases, and 15 bases lay between the germline ends. This CDR3 spans 15 amino acids. CDR3 region: CASSLLMVPSNEQFF. The CDR3 DNA sequence: TGTGCCAGCAGCTTGCTAATGGTCCCCTCCAATGAGCAGTTCTTC.

V is TRBV20-1 and J is TRBJ1-2, with D tentatively TRBD1 (6 bases). Trimming shortened V by 0 bases and J by 4 bases, and 18 bases separated the two germline ends. Germline CDR1 is DFQATT and CDR2 is SNEGSKA (reference sequence). The CDR3 spans 16 residues. This CDR3 is CSARDSRGLGLYGYTF. The CDR3 bases are TGCAGTGCTAGAGACTCCAGGGGACTCGGGCTCTATGGCTACACCTTC.

This clonotype was counted only a few times. The V call is TRBV29-1, the J call TRBJ2-3; 8 nucleotides line up with TRBD2. V lost 4 bases to trimming and J lost 2 bases; unmatched junction nucleotides: 5. This CDR3 comprises 14 residues. Germline assignment: CDR1 SQVTM and CDR2 ANQGSEA. This CDR3 reads CSVGTSGLTDTQYF. The CDR3 region has the DNA TGCAGCGTTGGAACTAGCGGTCTCACAGATACGCAGTATTTT.

Only a few counts were recorded for this clonotype. The rearrangement uses TRBV14 and TRBJ2-1, with 12 bases fitting TRBD2. CDR3 length: 18 residues. V dropped 0 bases and J dropped 4; count of bases not matched to a gene: 7. Germline loops: CDR1 SGHDN, CDR2 FVKESK. CDR3 nucleotides: TGTGCCAGCAGCCAAGACCTGGGGACTAGCGGGCGTTACAATGAGCAGTTCTTC. Protein sequence: CASSQDLGTSGRYNEQFF.

This clonotype turned up a few times. The chain is built from TRBV24-1 and TRBJ1-1, with unresolved D. CDR3 length: 13 residues. Germline assignment: CDR1 KGHDR and CDR2 SFDVKD. V dropped 12 bases and J dropped 0 bases, with 13 bases sitting between them. DNA of the CDR3: TGTGCCGTCAAACAAAACATGAACACTGAAGCTTTCTTT. Translating it yields CAVKQNMNTEAFF.

The chain has TRBV6-5 and TRBJ1-6, with D perhaps TRBD1 (6 bases). The CDR3 has 14 residues. Germline CDR1 is MNHEY and CDR2 is SVGAGI. V dropped 5 bases and J dropped 5 bases, with 10 bases sitting between them. The CDR3: CASSHRENNSPLHF. For the CDR3, the DNA is TGTGCCAGCAGTCACAGGGAGAATAATTCACCCCTCCACTTT.

The chain joins TRBV2 to TRBJ2-7; TRBD2 agrees at 11 bases. The CDR3 is 15 amino acids. The ends lost 2 bases at V and 4 bases at J; junction bases unmatched: 4. Germline CDR1 is SNHLY and CDR2 is FYNNEI. CDR3 sequence: CASSETSGGEYEQYF. The CDR3, as DNA: TGTGCCAGCAGTGAAACTAGCGGGGGAGAGTACGAGCAGTACTTC.

This sequence joins TRBV5-1 and TRBJ1-5, with 9 bases lining up with TRBD1. Germline V lookup: CDR1 SGHRS, CDR2 YFSETQ. V was pared by 0 bases and J by 4 bases, with 5 bases of the junction left unmatched. The CDR3 extends over 16 amino acids. As DNA, the CDR3 is TGCGCCAGCAGCTTGGGAGGACAGGGGAGTAATCAGCCCCAGCATTTT. Protein sequence: CASSLGGQGSNQPQHF.

This chain uses TRBV28 with TRBJ2-7, with 9 bases fitting TRBD2. Unmatched junction bases numbered 13, after V lost 4 bases and J lost 3 bases. This CDR3 is 17 amino acids long. Germline V gives CDR1 MDHEN, CDR2 SYDVKM. This CDR3 reads CASSSPGSGSASYEQYF. The DNA of the CDR3 is TGTGCCAGCAGTTCTCCGGGTAGCGGGAGCGCTAGCTACGAGCAGTACTTC.

This clonotype appeared a few times. The chain carries TRBV29-1 and TRBJ2-5; 8 bases are shared with TRBD1. V lost 5 bases to trimming and J lost 5 bases; unmatched junction nucleotides: 10. The V gene's germline CDR1 is SQVTM and CDR2 ANQGSEA. The CDR3 has 14 amino acids. The CDR3 bases are TGCAGCGTTACGGCAGGGGGCGGCCGGGAGACCCAGTACTTC. This encodes CSVTAGGGRETQYF.